This T cell receptor beta chain comes out of a study of CD8+CD57+ T cells in acquired aplastic anemia. It was patients with CD8+CD57+ cell expansion by flow cytometry who were chosen for sequencing. The template for TCR beta VDJ and CDR3 sequence profiling was genomic DNA. A single record per CDR3 protein comes from TCRdb applying MiXCR to the reads. The sample gives about 98,000 distinct CDR3 sequences, 55% to 75% of which show up once; less than 75% is in the top ten. This CDR3 comprises 19 residues. From germline, CDR1 is SGDLS and CDR2 YYNGEE. J gave up 1 base and V 4 bases, and 15 bases lay outside the gene matches.

The chain combines TRBV9 with TRBJ2-7; 12 bases are shared with TRBD2. The specimen sequenced was sorted CD4+, CD8+, or CD8+CD57+ T cells (not recorded which) from PBMCs. This TCR came from a human donor with aplastic anemia. CDR3 DNA sequence: TGTGCCAGCAGCCTCAGAGGGGGGCTAGCGGGAGGGCCGTCCTACGAGCAGTACTTC. Residues: CASSLRGGLAGGPSYEQYF. Full variable domain (remainder filled in from reference TRBV9 and TRBJ2-7): DSGVTQTPKHLITATGQRVTLRCSPRSGDLSVYWYQQSLDQGLQFLIQYYNGEERAKGNILERFSAQQFPDLHSELNLSSLELGDSALYFCASSLRGGLAGGPSYEQYFGPGTRLTVT.